This T cell receptor beta chain is drawn from a study of blood T cell repertoires in COVID-19. Study-wide context: Donors in the United States, Italy and Spain gave samples during acute or convalescent COVID-19.

This clone has a single count. In the study's own analysis: Amplification of reference gene primers was used by the study to estimate nucleated cell counts. Profiled with immunoSEQ multiplex PCR; TCRdb holds only in-frame clones, not every one. V, J and clone size are taken as reported in that table, and D and trimming were inferred from the DNA itself. The data contain approximately 210,000 clones, 88% of them singletons. Germline CDR1 GTSNPN, CDR2 SVGIG (reference sequence). J was trimmed by 6 bases and V by 5 bases; bases with no gene match: 1. The CDR3 loop spans 13 amino acids. The receptor was isolated from a man aged 65-85 years with acute or convalescent COVID-19. Sequencing was performed on peripheral blood. The genes are TRBV30 and TRBJ1-6; 10 positions agree with TRBD1. The CDR3 bases are TGTGCCTGGCGGGACAGGGGTAATTCACCCCTCCACTTT. Protein sequence: CAWRDRGNSPLHF.